The 21 T cell receptor beta chains reported below all come from one sample, sequenced in a study of blood T cells in healthy people across ages. Sample-barcoded 5' priming and a J-beta primer mix drove a second PCR of about 6 to 12 cycles. TCRdb used MiXCR to reprocess the 5' RACE reads, holding one entry per CDR3 protein. The sample carries hundreds of thousands of distinct CDR3 sequences, 52% recorded once. The sequenced material came from blood. These receptor sequences come from an elderly woman in good health.

This clonotype was detected only a few times. The V gene is TRBV28, the J gene TRBJ2-3; D remains unclear. This CDR3 is 15 amino acids long. In germline, CDR1 is MDHEN, CDR2 SYDVKM. V shed 3 bases and J shed 2 bases, with 12 bases lying between them. As DNA, the CDR3 is TGTGCCAGCAGTTTTGTGGACGGATCCACAGATACGCAGTATTTT. The encoded protein is CASSFVDGSTDTQYF.

The chain is built from TRBV2 and TRBJ2-5; 10 nucleotides line up with TRBD1. Unmatched junction bases numbered 6, after V lost 6 bases and J lost 5 bases. The CDR3 spans 14 residues. The germline gives CDR1 SNHLY, CDR2 FYNNEI. CDR3 protein: CASRDRGRRETQYF. In DNA form, the CDR3 reads TGTGCCAGCAGAGACAGGGGGCGACGCGAGACCCAGTACTTC. The full variable domain, its missing parts supplied by reference TRBV2 and TRBJ2-5, is EPEVTQTPSHQVTQMGQEVILRCVPISNHLYFYWYRQILGQKVEFLVSFYNNEISEKSEIFDDQFSVERPDGSNFTLKIRSTKLEDSAMYFCASRDRGRRETQYFGPGTRLLVL.

CDR3 sequence (DNA): TGTGCCAGCAGCTTAGAAACTAGCGGGTGGCACTACGAGCAGTACTTC. Amino acid sequence: CASSLETSGWHYEQYF. The chain couples TRBV7-9 to TRBJ2-7; TRBD2 agrees at 9 bases. Germline V lookup: CDR1 SEHNR, CDR2 FQNEAQ (reference sequence). This CDR3 comprises 16 residues. V lost 1 base and J lost 3; bases outside the gene matches: 7. Using reference TRBV7-9 and TRBJ2-7 for the parts outside the CDR3, the full variable domain is DTGVSQNPRHKITKRGQNVTFRCDPISEHNRLYWYRQTLGQGPEFLTYFQNEAQLEKSRLLSDRFSAERPKGSFSTLEIQRTEQGDSAMYLCASSLETSGWHYEQYFGPGTRLTVT.

This clonotype was picked up a small number of times. One end of the junction varies from germline; a read error may be responsible. The chain employs TRBV30 and TRBJ2-5; D might be TRBD2 (5 bases). In germline, CDR1 is GTSNPN, CDR2 SVGIG (reference sequence). This CDR3 has 12 residues. The CDR3 coding sequence is TGTGCCGGGAGTATAGGGCAAGAGACCCAGTACTTC. This sequence encodes CAGSIGQETQYF. Full variable domain (remainder filled in from reference TRBV30 and TRBJ2-5): SQTIHQWPATLVQPVGSPLSLECTVEGTSNPNLYWYRQAAGRGLQLLFYSVGIGQISSEVPQNLSASRPQDRQFILSSKKLLLSDSGFYLCAGSIGQETQYFGPGTRLLVL.

Turning to this clonotype: Germline is not matched at one junction end, which may reflect a read error. The V and J genes are TRBV12-3 or TRBV12-4 and TRBJ1-2; D uncertain. This CDR3 has 13 amino acids. CDR3 residues: CASSLRTTLDYTF. The CDR3 nucleotides read TGCGCCAGCAGTTTAAGGACCACCCTAGACTACACCTTC.

The chain has TRBV20-1 and TRBJ2-7; the D gene is possibly TRBD2 (6 bases). Trimming took off 5 bases at V and 1 base at J, with 15 bases between the two ends. In germline, CDR1 is DFQATT, CDR2 SNEGSKA (reference sequence). The CDR3 spans 14 residues. In DNA, the CDR3 is TGCAGTGCTGGAGGCGGGACCTCGTCCTACGAGCAGTACTTC. Translated, it gives CSAGGGTSSYEQYF.

This clonotype was recorded many times. The J gene is TRBJ2-3, the V gene TRBV20-1; TRBD2 agrees at 10 bases. This CDR3 contains 14 residues. Trimming removed 4 bases from V and 1 base from J; junction bases left unmatched: 2. Germline CDR1 is DFQATT and CDR2 is SNEGSKA (reference sequence). CDR3 residues: CSATGTSGTDTQYF. Here the CDR3 DNA reads TGCAGTGCTACCGGGACTAGCGGCACAGATACGCAGTATTTT.

This clonotype was detected only a few times. This rearrangement joins TRBV7-9 to TRBJ2-1; the D gene is possibly TRBD2 (6 bases). Trimming took 2 bases from V and 7 from J, leaving 15 bases between them. Germline V CDR1 and CDR2: SEHNR, FQNEAQ (reference sequence). The CDR3 is made up of 15 amino acids. CDR3 loop: CASSLWRGTGNEQFF. CDR3 in DNA: TGTGCCAGCAGCTTATGGCGAGGGACTGGAAATGAGCAGTTCTTC.

V gene TRBV20-1 combines with J gene TRBJ2-5; a possible D gene is TRBD1 (6 bases). The J call may be faulty, since TRBJ2-7 better matches the DNA end. The germline CDR1 and CDR2 sequences are DFQATT and SNEGSKA (reference sequence). CDR3 size: 14 residues. CDR3: CSASGTLHPYEQYF. For the CDR3, the DNA is TGCAGTGCCTCCGGGACACTTCACCCCTACGAGCAGTACTTC.

V usage is TRBV20-1 and J usage is TRBJ2-5; D may be TRBD1 or TRBD2 (6 bases each). Germline CDR1 is DFQATT and CDR2 is SNEGSKA (reference sequence). The V and J ends lost 6 bases and 5 bases respectively, with 25 bases between them. The CDR3 loop spans 16 amino acids. The CDR3 spells CSAPGAGGFLSETQYF. The CDR3 DNA sequence: TGCAGTGCCCCGGGGGCCGGGGGTTTTCTCAGTGAGACCCAGTACTTC.

The chain has TRBV10-3 and TRBJ2-7; D not certain. Trimming shortened V by 6 bases and J by 1 base, and 7 bases separated the two germline ends. CDR3 length: 12 amino acids. CDR1 ENHRY and CDR2 SYGVKD come from the germline V gene. CDR3 DNA: TGTGCCATCAGCACGAGTTCCTACGAGCAGTACTTC. Translation gives CAISTSSYEQYF.

This clonotype was recorded many times. CDR3: CASSRQLLNEKLFF. CDR3 in DNA: TGTGCCAGCAGTCGCCAACTCCTTAATGAAAAACTGTTTTTT. The chain joins TRBV28 to TRBJ1-4; D remains ambiguous. The germline V gene has CDR1 MDHEN and CDR2 SYDVKM. Trimming took off 5 bases at V and 4 bases at J, with 11 bases between the two ends. This CDR3 has 14 residues.

This clonotype was picked up many times. The V and J genes are TRBV3-1 and TRBJ2-1; TRBD2 matches 7 bases. The ends lost 2 bases at V and 6 bases at J; junction bases unmatched: 10. Germline V gene sequence: CDR1 LGHDT, CDR2 YNNKEL (reference sequence). The CDR3 loop spans 16 amino acids. CDR3 DNA sequence: TGTGCCAGCAGCCAAATTTCGGCGGGAGTAGGCAATGAGCAGTTCTTC. It codes for CASSQISAGVGNEQFF.

J is TRBJ2-5 and V is TRBV19; D is unclear. Germline V gene data show CDR1 as LNHDA and CDR2 as SQIVND (reference sequence). The CDR3 totals 13 residues. Trimming took 5 bases from V and 5 from J, leaving 12 bases between them. CDR3 nucleotide sequence: TGTGCCAGTAGTGCGCCAGTGCAGGAGACCCAGTACTTC. It encodes CASSAPVQETQYF.

The chain employs TRBV6-1 and TRBJ2-5; D possibly uses TRBD1 or TRBD2 (6 bases each). CDR3 length: 16 residues. The V end lost 5 bases, the J end lost 4 bases, and 20 bases lay between the germline ends. The germline V gene encodes CDR1 MNHNS and CDR2 SASEGT. CDR3 sequence reads: CASSSGATFGRETQYF. CDR3 in DNA: TGTGCCAGCAGTTCAGGGGCAACCTTCGGGAGAGAGACCCAGTACTTC.

The chain uses TRBV12-5 and TRBJ2-7; 7 nucleotides match TRBD1. The CDR3 extends over 14 amino acids. Germline loops: CDR1 LGHNT, CDR2 FRNRAP. The ends lost 6 bases at V and 0 bases at J; junction bases unmatched: 5. The CDR3 is CASGGRDSSYEQYF. In nucleotides, the CDR3 is TGTGCTAGTGGAGGCCGGGACAGCTCCTACGAGCAGTACTTC.

The V call is TRBV7-2, the J call TRBJ2-5; D not resolved. The better agreement between TRBJ2-7 and the DNA end casts doubt on the J call. Per germline, CDR1 SGHTA and CDR2 FQGNSA. This CDR3 spans 14 amino acids. The chain's CDR3 is CASSFTVQAYEQYF. CDR3 nucleotide sequence: TGTGCCAGCAGCTTCACCGTCCAGGCCTACGAGCAGTACTTC.

J is TRBJ2-3 and V is TRBV6-2 or TRBV6-3, with D maybe TRBD1 (6 bases). CDR1 and CDR2 from the germline V gene are MNHEY and SVGEGT. This CDR3 has 15 residues. V lost 2 bases, J lost 2 bases, and 11 bases lay in between. Here the CDR3 DNA reads TGTGCCAGCAGTTACCAGGGGCGCACCACAGATACGCAGTATTTT. Translation: CASSYQGRTTDTQYF.

On this clonotype itself: At one end, the junction sequence differs from germline, possibly due to a read error. The J gene is TRBJ2-4, the V gene TRBV6-2 or TRBV6-3, with 8 bases identical to TRBD1. The J call is uncertain, as TRBJ2-7 better fits the DNA end. Germline V CDR1 and CDR2: MNHEY, SVGEGT. This CDR3 is built from 15 residues. CDR3 in amino acids: CAGSPSDRVTYEQYF. The CDR3, as DNA: TGTGCCGGCAGCCCCTCGGACAGGGTAACCTACGAGCAGTACTTC.

This rearrangement joins TRBV12-3 or TRBV12-4 to TRBJ1-6, with 7 bases fitting TRBD1. Unmatched junction bases numbered 5, after V lost 5 bases and J lost 10 bases. The CDR3 has 13 residues. This CDR3 reads CASSVGGGSPLHF. CDR3 DNA sequence: TGTGCCAGCAGTGTAGGGGGCGGCTCACCCCTCCACTTT.

DNA for the CDR3: TGCAGCGTTGGATGGGGGAGCACAGATACGCAGTATTTT. It yields the protein CSVGWGSTDTQYF. The gene calls are TRBV29-1 and TRBJ2-3; perhaps D is TRBD1 or TRBD2 (5 bases each). The CDR3 spans 13 residues. Per germline, CDR1 SQVTM and CDR2 ANQGSEA. V shed 4 bases and J shed 0 bases, with 8 bases lying between them.